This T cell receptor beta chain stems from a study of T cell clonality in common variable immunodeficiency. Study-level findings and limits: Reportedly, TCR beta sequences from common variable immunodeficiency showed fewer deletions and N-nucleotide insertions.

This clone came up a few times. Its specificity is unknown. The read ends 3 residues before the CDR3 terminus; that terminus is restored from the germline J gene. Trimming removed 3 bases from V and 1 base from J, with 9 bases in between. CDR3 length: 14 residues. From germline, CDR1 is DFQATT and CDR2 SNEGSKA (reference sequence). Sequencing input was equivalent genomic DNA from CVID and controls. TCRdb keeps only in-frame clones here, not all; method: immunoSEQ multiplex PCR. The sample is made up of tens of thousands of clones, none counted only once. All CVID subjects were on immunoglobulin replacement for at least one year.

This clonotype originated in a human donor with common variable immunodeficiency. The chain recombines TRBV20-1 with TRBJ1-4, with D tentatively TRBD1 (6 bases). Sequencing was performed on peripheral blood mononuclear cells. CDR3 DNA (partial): TGCAGTGCTAGGAGGGGGATAACTAATGAAAAA. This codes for CSARRGITNEK. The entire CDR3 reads CSARRGITNEKLFF.